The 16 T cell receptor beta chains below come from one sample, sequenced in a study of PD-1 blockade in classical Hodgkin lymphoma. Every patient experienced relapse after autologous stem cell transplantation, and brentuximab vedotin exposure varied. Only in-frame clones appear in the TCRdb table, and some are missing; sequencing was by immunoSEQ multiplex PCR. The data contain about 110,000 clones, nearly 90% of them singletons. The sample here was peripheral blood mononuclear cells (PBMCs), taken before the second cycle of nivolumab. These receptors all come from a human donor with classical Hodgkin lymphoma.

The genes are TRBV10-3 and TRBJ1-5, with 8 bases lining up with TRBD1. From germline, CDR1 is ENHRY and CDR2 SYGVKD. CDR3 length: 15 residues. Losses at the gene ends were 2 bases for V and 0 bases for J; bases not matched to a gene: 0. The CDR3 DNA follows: TGTGCCATCAGTGAGGGGACAGGTAGCAATCAGCCCCAGCATTTT. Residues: CAISEGTGSNQPQHF.

The DNA of the CDR3 is TGTGCCAGCAGCCATGTACCGGGTGGGACAGGGGTCTATGGCTACACCTTC. It is translated as CASSHVPGGTGVYGYTF. V and J are TRBV11-1 and TRBJ1-2; 10 bases are shared with TRBD1. Germline assignment: CDR1 SGHAT and CDR2 FQDESV (reference sequence). There are 17 residues in the CDR3. With 5 bases clipped from V and 4 bases from J, the junction kept 13 bases outside the gene matches.

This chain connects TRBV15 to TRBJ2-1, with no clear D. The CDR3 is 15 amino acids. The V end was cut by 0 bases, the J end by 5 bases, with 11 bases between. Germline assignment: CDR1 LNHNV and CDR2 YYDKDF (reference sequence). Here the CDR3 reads CATSRDLELNNEQFF. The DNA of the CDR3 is TGTGCCACCAGCAGAGATCTGGAGCTGAACAATGAGCAGTTCTTC.

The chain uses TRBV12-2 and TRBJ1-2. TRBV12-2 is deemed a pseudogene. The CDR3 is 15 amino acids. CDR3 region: CASRLAFRTNYGYTF. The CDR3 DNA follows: TGTGCAAGTCGCTTAGCGTTCCGAACTAACTATGGCTACACCTTC.

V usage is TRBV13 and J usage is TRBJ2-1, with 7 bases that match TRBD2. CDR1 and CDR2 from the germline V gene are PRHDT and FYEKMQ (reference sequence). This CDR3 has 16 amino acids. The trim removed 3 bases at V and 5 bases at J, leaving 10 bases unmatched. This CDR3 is CASSLMAGVVDNEQFF. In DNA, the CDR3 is TGTGCCAGCAGCTTGATGGCGGGAGTGGTGGACAATGAGCAGTTCTTC.

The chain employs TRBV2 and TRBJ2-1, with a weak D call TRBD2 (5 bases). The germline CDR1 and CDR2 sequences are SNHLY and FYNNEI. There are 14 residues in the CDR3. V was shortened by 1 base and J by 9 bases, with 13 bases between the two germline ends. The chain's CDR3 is CASSEGTSNREQFF. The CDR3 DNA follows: TGTGCCAGCAGTGAAGGGACTTCGAATCGTGAGCAGTTCTTC.

CDR3 DNA: TGTGCCAGCAGCTTACTACAGGGTTTCACTGAAGCTTTCTTT. Its protein is CASSLLQGFTEAFF. The chain recombines TRBV7-2 with TRBJ1-1; D is possibly TRBD1 (6 bases). CDR3 length equals 14 residues. CDR1 and CDR2 from the germline V gene are SGHTA and FQGNSA. V lost 2 bases and J lost 4, with 11 bases in between.

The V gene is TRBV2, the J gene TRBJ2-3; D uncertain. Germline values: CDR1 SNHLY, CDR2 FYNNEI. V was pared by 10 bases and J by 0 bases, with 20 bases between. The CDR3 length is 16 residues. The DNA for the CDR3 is TGTGCCATATCTAGGGCTACATCAAGTAGCACAGATACGCAGTATTTT. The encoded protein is CAISRATSSSTDTQYF.

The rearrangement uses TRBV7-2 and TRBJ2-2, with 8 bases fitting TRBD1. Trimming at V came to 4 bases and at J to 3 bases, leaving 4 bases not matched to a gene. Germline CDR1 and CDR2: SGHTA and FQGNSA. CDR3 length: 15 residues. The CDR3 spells CASSWYRGDTGELFF. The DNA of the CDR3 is TGTGCCAGCAGCTGGTACAGGGGGGACACCGGGGAGCTGTTTTTT.

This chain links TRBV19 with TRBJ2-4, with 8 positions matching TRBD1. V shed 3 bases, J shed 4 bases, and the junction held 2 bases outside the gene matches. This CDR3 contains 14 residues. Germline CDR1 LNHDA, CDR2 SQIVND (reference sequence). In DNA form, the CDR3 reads TGTGCCAGTAGTATCCGGACAGGGAAAAACATTCAGTACTTC. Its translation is CASSIRTGKNIQYF.

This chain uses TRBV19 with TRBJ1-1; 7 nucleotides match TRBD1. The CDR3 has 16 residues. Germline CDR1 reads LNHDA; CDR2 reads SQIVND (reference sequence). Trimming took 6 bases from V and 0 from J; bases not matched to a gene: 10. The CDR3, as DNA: TGTGCCAGTAGCAGGGGGTGGGCAGGGATGAACACTGAAGCTTTCTTT. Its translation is CASSRGWAGMNTEAFF.

Here the CDR3 reads CASSPQTGVDIQYF. The DNA for the CDR3 is TGTGCCAGCAGTCCCCAGACAGGGGTGGACATTCAGTACTTC. V usage is TRBV6-1 and J usage is TRBJ2-4, with 8 bases lining up with TRBD1. CDR3 length equals 14 residues. V trimming: 5 bases; J trimming: 8 bases; junction bases outside the gene matches: 8. Germline CDR1 MNHNS, CDR2 SASEGT.

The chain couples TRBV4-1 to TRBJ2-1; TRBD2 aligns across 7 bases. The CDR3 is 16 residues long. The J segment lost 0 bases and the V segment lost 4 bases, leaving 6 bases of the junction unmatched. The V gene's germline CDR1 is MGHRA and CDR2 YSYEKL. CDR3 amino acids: CASSPLADRSYNEQFF. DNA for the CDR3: TGCGCCAGCAGCCCTCTAGCGGACCGCTCCTACAATGAGCAGTTCTTC.

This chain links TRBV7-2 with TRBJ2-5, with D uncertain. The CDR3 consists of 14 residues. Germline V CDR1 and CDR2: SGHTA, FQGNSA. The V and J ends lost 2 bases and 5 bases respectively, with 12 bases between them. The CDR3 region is CASSLRASAETQYF. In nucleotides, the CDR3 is TGTGCCAGCAGCTTACGTGCCAGCGCTGAGACCCAGTACTTC.

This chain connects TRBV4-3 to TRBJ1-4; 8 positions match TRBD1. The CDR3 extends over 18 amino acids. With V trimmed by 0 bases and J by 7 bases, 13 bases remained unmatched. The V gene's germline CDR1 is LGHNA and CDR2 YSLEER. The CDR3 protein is CASSQEIGWTGTGEKLFF. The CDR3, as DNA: TGCGCCAGCAGCCAAGAAATAGGCTGGACAGGGACTGGTGAAAAACTGTTTTTT.

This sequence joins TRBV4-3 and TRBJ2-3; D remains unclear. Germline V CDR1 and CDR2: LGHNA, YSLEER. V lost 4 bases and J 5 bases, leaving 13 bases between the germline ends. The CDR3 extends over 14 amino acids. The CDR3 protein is CASSLDGKKDTQYF. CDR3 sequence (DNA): TGCGCCAGCAGCCTGGACGGAAAGAAAGATACGCAGTATTTT.